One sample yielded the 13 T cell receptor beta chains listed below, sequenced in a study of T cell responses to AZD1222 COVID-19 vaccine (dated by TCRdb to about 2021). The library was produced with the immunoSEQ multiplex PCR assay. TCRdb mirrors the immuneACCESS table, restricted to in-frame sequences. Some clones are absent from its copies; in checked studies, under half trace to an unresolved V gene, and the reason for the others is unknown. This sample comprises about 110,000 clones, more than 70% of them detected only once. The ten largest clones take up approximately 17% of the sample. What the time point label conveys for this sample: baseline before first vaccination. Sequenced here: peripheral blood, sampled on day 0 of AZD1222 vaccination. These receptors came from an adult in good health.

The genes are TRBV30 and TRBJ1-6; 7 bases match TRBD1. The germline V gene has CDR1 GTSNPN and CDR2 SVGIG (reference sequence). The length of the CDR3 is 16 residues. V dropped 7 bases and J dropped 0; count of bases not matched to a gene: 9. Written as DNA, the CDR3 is TGTGCCTCAAAGGGGGACAGCAGCTCCTATAATTCACCCCTCCACTTT. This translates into CASKGDSSSYNSPLHF.

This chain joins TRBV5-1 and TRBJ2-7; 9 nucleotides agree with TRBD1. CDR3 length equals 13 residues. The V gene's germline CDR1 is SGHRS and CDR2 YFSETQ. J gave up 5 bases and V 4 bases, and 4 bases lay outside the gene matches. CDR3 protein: CASSGTGNNEQYF. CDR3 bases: TGCGCCAGCAGCGGGACAGGGAACAACGAGCAGTACTTC.

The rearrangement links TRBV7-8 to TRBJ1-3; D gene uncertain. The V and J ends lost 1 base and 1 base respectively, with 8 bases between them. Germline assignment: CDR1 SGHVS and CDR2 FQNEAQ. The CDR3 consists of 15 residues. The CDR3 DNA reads TGTGCCAGCAGCTTAGTTCCTGGTTCTGGAAACACCATATATTTT. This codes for CASSLVPGSGNTIYF.

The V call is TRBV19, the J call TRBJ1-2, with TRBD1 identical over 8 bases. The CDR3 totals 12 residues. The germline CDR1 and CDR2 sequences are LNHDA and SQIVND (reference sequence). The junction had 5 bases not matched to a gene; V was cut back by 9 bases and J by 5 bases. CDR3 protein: CASRDRRYGYTF. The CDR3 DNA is TGTGCCAGCCGGGACAGGAGATATGGCTACACCTTC.

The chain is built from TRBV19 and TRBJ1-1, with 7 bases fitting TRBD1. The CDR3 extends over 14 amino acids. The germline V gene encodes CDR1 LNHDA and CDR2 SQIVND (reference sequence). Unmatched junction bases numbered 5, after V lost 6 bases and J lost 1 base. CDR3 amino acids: CASRPNRGNTEAFF. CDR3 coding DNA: TGTGCCAGTAGACCGAACAGGGGGAACACTGAAGCTTTCTTT.

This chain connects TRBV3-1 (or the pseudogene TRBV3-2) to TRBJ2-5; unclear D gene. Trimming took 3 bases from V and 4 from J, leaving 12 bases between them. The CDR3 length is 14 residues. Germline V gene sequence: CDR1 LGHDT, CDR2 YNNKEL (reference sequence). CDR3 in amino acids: CASSQLVQRETQYF. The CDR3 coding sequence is TGTGCCAGCAGCCAGCTGGTCCAGCGAGAGACCCAGTACTTC.

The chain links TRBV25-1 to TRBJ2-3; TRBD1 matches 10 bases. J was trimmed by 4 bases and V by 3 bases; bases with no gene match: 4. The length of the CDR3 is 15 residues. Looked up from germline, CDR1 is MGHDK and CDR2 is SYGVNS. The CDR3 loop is CASSDRDRGADTQYF. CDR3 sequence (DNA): TGTGCCAGCAGTGACCGGGACAGGGGTGCAGATACGCAGTATTTT. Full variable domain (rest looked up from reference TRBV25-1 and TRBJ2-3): EADIYQTPRYLVIGTGKKITLECSQTMGHDKMYWYQQDPGMELHLIHYSYGVNSTEKGDLSSESTVSRIRTEHFPLTLESARPSHTSQYLCASSDRDRGADTQYFGPGTRLTVL.

The CDR3 reads CASSRELAGGISYNEQFF. The CDR3 DNA sequence: TGCGCCAGCAGCCGTGAACTAGCGGGGGGGATTTCCTACAATGAGCAGTTCTTC. The chain links TRBV5-1 to TRBJ2-1, with 13 bases lining up with TRBD2. The germline V gene encodes CDR1 SGHRS and CDR2 YFSETQ. Losses at the gene ends were 4 bases for V and 1 base for J; bases not matched to a gene: 8. The CDR3 covers 18 residues.

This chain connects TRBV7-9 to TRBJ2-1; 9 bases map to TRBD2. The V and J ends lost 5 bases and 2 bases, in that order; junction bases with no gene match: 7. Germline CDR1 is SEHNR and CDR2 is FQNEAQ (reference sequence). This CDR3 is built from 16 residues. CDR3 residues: CASSRNSGSPYNEQFF. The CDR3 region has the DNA TGTGCCAGCAGCCGGAATAGCGGGAGCCCCTACAATGAGCAGTTCTTC.

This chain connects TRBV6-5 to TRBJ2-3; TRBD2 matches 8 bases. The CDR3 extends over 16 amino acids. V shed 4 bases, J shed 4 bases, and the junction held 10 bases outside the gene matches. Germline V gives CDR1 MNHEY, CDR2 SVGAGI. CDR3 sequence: CASSFASGSMPDTQYF. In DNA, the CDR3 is TGTGCCAGCAGTTTCGCCAGCGGGAGTATGCCAGATACGCAGTATTTT.

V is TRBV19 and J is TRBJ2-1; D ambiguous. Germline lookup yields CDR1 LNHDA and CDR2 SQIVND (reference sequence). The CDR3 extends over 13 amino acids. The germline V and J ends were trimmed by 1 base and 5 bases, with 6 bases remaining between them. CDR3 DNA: TGTGCCAGTAGTATAGGGAACAACAATGAGCAGTTCTTC. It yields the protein CASSIGNNNEQFF.

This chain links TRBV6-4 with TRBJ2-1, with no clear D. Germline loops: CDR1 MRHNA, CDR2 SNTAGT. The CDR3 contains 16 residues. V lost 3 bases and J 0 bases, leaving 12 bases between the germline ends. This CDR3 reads CASSDSWQSSYNEQFF. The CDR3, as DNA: TGTGCCAGCAGTGATTCTTGGCAAAGCTCCTACAATGAGCAGTTCTTC.

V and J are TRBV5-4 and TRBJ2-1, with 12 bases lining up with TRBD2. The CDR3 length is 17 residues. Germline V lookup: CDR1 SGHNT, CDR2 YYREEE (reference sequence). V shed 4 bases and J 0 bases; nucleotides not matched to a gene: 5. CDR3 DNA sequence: TGTGCCAGCAGCCCCTCTAGCGGGGGGGTCTCCTACAATGAGCAGTTCTTC. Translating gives CASSPSSGGVSYNEQFF.